This section outlines one T cell receptor (beta chain) sequence together with its context. Its antigen is unknown. Because the CDR3 is missing its conserved closing phenylalanine or tryptophan, this is likely a read error. This record belongs to a study of T cell repertoires in cytomegalovirus infection. As for the study in general: Carrying CMV and the relevant HLA type showed in public TCR beta signatures. Regarding the study as a whole: Carriage of CMV together with the relevant HLA was identifiable through cumulative public TCR beta family frequency. Across the ex vivo response, the dominant clonotypes were HLA-C-restricted CMV-specific TCR beta clonotypes.

Trimming pared 6 bases from V and 0 bases from J, leaving 18 bases between. CDR3 length equals 18 residues. Germline V gives CDR1 MNHEY, CDR2 SMNVEV (reference sequence). TCRdb reprocessed the reads with MiXCR, giving one entry per CDR3 protein. In the table there are roughly 760,000 distinct CDR3 sequences, about 40% of which are singletons. The clonotype was recovered from a human donor in good health (CMV status not recorded). Some clones in this sample may be carry-over from other donors' samples. This chain links TRBV27 with TRBJ1-6, with a possible D match to TRBD1 (6 bases). Sequenced material: PBMCs. The CDR3 region is CASSLRGTWTSYNSPLHV. For the CDR3, the DNA is TGTGCCAGCAGCTTACGCGGGACATGGACCTCCTATAATTCACCCCTCCACGTT.